The following is a T cell receptor beta chain sequence with its context. Two oligonucleotides, mixed equimolar, formed the beta constant-region primer covering TRBC1 and TRBC2. TCRdb re-derived calls from the UMI-ligation and nested PCR reads in MiXCR, one entry per CDR3 protein. The sample has under 35,000 distinct CDR3 sequences, around 10% seen once. The data belong to a study of naive and memory T cell subsets. CD8 T cells were positively selected from what remained after CD4 positive selection. Sequencing was performed on effector memory CD4+ T cells from blood. Sample subset: effector memory, CD45RA- CD27-. This receptor was obtained from a human donor in good health.

The CDR3 region has the DNA TGTGCCAGCAGTTTGGGGGGTCCTGATGAAAAACTGTTTTTT. Translation: CASSLGGPDEKLFF. This sequence joins TRBV12-3 or TRBV12-4 and TRBJ1-4; maybe TRBD1 (5 bases). Deletions cut 3 bases from V and 6 bases from J, with 11 bases between. The CDR3 runs to 14 residues.